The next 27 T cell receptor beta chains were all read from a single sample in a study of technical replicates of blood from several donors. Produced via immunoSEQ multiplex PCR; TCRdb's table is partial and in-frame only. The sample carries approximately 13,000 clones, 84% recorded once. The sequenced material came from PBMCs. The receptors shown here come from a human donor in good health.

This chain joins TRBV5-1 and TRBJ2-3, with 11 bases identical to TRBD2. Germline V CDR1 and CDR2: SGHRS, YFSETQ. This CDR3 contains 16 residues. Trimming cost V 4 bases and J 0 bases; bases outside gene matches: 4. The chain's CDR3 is CASSEGLAVSTDTQYF. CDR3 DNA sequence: TGCGCCAGCAGCGAGGGACTAGCGGTTAGCACAGATACGCAGTATTTT.

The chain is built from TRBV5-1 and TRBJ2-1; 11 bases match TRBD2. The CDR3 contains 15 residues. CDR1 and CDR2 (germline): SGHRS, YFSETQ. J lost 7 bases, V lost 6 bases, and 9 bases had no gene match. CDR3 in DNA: TGCGCCAGCACCACTTCACTAGCGGGAGAGAATGAGCAGTTCTTC. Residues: CASTTSLAGENEQFF.

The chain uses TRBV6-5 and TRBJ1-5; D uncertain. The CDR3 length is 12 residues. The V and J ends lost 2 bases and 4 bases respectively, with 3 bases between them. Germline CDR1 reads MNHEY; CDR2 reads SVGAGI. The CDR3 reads CASSYLNQPQHF. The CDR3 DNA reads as TGTGCCAGCAGTTACCTAAATCAGCCCCAGCATTTT.

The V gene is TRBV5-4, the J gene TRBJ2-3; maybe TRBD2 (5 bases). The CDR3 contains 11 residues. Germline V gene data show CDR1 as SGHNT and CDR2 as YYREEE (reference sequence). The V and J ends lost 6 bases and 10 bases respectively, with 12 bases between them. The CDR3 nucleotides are TGTGCCAGCACCGTCGGAGGAGCGCAGTATTTT. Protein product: CASTVGGAQYF.

The CDR3 protein is CASSVNSNQPQHF. In DNA form, the CDR3 reads TGTGCCAGCAGCGTAAATAGCAATCAGCCCCAGCATTTT. V is TRBV7-6 and J is TRBJ1-5; no firm D call. CDR1 and CDR2 (germline): SGHVS, FNYEAQ. This CDR3 contains 13 residues. With 5 bases removed from V and 0 bases from J, the gap between germline ends came to 5 bases.

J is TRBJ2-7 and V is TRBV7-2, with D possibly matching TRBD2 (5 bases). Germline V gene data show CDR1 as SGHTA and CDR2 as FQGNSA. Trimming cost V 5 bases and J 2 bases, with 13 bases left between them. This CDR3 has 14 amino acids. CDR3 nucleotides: TGTGCCAGCAGCCATGTCACTAGGGCCTACGAGCAGTACTTC. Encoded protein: CASSHVTRAYEQYF.

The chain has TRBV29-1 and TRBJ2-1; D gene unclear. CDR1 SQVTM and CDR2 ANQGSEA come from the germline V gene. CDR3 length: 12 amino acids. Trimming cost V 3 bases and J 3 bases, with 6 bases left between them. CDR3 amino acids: CSVDGLYNEQFF. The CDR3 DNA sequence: TGCAGCGTTGATGGGCTCTACAATGAGCAGTTCTTC.

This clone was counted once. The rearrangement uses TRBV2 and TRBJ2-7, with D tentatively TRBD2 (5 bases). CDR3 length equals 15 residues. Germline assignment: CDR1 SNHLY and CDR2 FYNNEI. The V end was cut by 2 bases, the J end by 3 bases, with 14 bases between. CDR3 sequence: CASSESEGPYYEQYF. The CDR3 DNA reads TGTGCCAGCAGTGAAAGCGAGGGTCCCTACTACGAGCAGTACTTC.

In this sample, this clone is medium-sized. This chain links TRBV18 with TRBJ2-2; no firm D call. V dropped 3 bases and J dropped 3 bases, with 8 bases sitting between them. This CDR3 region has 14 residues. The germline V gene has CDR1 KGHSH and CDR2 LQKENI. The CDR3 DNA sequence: TGTGCCAGCTCACCTCCCCGAGACACCGGGGAGCTGTTTTTT. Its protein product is CASSPPRDTGELFF.

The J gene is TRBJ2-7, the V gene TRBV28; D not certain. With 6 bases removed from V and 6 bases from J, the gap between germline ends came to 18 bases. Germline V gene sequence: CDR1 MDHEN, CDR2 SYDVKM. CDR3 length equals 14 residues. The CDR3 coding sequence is TGTGCCAGCAGAACCTATTCAGCGCTAGTCGAGCAGTACTTC. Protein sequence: CASRTYSALVEQYF.

CDR3 DNA: TGTGCCAGCAGCTTACCCGGACTAGCCACAGATACGCAGTATTTT. As protein: CASSLPGLATDTQYF. V and J are TRBV28 and TRBJ2-3, with 8 bases matching TRBD2. Germline CDR1 is MDHEN and CDR2 is SYDVKM. The CDR3 runs to 15 residues. J gave up 2 bases and V 6 bases, and 7 bases lay outside the gene matches.

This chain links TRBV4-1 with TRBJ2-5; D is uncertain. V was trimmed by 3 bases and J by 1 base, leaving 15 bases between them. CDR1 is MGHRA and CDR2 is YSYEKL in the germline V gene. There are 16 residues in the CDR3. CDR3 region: CASSQDFSGSQETQYF. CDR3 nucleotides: TGCGCCAGCAGCCAGGATTTTTCCGGGTCCCAAGAGACCCAGTACTTC.

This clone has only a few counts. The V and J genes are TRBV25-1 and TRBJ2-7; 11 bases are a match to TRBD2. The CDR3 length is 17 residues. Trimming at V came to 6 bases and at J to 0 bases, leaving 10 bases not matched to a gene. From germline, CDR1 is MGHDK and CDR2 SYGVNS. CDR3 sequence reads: CASSLSGLAGLSYEQYF. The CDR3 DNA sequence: TGTGCCAGCAGCCTCTCAGGACTAGCGGGCCTCTCCTACGAGCAGTACTTC.

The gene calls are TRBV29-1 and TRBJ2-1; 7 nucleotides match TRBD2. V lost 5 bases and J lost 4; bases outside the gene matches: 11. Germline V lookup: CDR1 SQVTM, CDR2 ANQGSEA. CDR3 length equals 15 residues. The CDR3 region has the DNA TGCAGCGTTTTTCCGCCGACTAGCCTATACAATGAGCAGTTCTTC. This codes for CSVFPPTSLYNEQFF.

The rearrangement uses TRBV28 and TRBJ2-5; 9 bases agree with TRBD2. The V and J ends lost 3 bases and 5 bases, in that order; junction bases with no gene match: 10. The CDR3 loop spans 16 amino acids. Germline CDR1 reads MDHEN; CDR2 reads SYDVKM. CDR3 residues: CASSFGVAGGPETQYF. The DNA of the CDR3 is TGTGCCAGCAGTTTTGGGGTGGCGGGAGGGCCGGAGACCCAGTACTTC.

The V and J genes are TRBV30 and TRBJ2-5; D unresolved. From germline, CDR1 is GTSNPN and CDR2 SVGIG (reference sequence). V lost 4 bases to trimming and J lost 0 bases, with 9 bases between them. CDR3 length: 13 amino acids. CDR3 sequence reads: CAWTSSYQETQYF. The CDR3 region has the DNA TGTGCCTGGACTAGTTCGTACCAAGAGACCCAGTACTTC.

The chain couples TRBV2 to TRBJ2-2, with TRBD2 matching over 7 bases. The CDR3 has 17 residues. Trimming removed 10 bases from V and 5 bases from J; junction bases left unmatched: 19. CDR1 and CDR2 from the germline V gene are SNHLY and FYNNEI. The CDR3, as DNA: TGTGCCACCGTCCGCCAGCGAGGCGGGAGAAGGACCGGGGAGCTGTTTTTT. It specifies CATVRQRGGRRTGELFF.

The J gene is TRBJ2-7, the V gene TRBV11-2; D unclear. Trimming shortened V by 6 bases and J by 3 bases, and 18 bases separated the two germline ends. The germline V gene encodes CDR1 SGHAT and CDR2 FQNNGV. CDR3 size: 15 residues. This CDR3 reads CASRDPNQAFYEQYF. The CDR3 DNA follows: TGTGCCAGCAGAGACCCGAACCAGGCCTTCTACGAGCAGTACTTC.

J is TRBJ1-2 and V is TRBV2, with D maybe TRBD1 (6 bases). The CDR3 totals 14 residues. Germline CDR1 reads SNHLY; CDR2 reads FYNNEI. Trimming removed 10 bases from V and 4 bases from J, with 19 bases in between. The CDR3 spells CATERGGPIYGYTF. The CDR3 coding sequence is TGTGCCACCGAGCGCGGGGGCCCTATCTATGGCTACACCTTC. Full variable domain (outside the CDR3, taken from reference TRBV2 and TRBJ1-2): EPEVTQTPSHQVTQMGQEVILRCVPISNHLYFYWYRQILGQKVEFLVSFYNNEISEKSEIFDDQFSVERPDGSNFTLKIRSTKLEDSAMYFCATERGGPIYGYTFGSGTRLTVV.

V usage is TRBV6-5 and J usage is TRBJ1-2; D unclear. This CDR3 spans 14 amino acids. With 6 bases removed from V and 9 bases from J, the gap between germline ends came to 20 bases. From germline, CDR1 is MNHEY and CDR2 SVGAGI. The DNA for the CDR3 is TGTGCCAGCAGCCCAAGCCTAGGGAGCATGAGCTACACCTTC. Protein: CASSPSLGSMSYTF.

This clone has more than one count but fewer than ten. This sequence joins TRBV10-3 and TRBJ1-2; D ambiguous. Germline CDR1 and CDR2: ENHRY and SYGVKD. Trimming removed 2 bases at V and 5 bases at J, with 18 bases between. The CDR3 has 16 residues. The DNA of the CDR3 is TGTGCCATCAGTGAGAACTCCGGGGTAAGGTCTTATGGCTACACCTTC. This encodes CAISENSGVRSYGYTF.

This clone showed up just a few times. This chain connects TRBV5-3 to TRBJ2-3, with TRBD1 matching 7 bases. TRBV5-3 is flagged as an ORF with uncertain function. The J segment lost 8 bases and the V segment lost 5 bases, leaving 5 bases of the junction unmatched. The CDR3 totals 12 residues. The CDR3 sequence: CARRIYRGTQYF. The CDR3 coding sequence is TGTGCCAGAAGAATATACAGGGGTACGCAGTATTTT.

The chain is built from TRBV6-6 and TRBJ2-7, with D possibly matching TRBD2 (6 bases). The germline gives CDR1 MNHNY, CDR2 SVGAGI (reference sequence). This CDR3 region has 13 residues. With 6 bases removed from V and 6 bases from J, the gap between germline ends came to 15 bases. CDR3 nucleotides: TGTGCCAGCAGCTCACTAGCTTGGGGCGAGCAGTACTTC. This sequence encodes CASSSLAWGEQYF.

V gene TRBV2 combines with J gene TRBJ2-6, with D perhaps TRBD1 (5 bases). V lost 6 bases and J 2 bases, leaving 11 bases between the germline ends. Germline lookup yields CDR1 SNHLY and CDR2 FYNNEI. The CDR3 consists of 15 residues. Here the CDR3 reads CASRARVAGANVLTF. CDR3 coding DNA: TGTGCCAGCAGGGCCAGGGTGGCTGGGGCCAACGTCCTGACTTTC.

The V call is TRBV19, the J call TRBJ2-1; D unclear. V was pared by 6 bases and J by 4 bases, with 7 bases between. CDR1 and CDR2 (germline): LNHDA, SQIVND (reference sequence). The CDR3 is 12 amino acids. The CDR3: CASSAGYNEQFF. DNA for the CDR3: TGTGCCAGTAGCGCAGGTTACAATGAGCAGTTCTTC.

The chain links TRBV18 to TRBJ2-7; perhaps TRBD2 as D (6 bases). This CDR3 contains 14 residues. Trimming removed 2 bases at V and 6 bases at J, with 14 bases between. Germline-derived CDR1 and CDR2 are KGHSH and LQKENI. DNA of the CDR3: TGTGCCAGCTCACCATTAGCGGAAGGTTCCGAGCAGTACTTC. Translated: CASSPLAEGSEQYF.

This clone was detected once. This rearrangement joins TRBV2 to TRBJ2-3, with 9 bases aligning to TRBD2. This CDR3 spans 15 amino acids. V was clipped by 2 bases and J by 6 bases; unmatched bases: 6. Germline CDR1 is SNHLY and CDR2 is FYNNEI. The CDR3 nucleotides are TGTGCCAGCAGTGAAAATAGCGGGGGATTTGATACGCAGTATTTT. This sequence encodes CASSENSGGFDTQYF.